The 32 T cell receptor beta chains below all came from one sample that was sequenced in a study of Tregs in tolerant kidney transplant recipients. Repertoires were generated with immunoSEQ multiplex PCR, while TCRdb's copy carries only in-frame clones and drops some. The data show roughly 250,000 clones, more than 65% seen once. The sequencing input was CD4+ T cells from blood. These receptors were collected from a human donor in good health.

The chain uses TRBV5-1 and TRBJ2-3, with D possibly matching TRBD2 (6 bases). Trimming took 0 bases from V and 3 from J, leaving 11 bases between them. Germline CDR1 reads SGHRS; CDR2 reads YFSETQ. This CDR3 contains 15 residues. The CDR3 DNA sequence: TGCGCCAGCAGCTTGGCGTCGGGGGTGACAGATACGCAGTATTTT. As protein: CASSLASGVTDTQYF.

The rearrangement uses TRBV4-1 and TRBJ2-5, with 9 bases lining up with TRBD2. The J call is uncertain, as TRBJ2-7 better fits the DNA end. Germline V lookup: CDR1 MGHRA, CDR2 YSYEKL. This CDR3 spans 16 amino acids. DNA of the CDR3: TGCGCCAGCAGCCAAGATGGAGCGGGGGGCAGGTTCGAGCAGTACTTC. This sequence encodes CASSQDGAGGRFEQYF.

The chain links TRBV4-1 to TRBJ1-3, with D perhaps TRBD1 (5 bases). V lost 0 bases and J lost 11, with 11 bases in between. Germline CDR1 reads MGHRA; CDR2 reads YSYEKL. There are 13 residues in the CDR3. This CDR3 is CASSQDRGGSIYF. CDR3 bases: TGCGCCAGCAGCCAAGATCGGGGGGGATCCATATATTTT.

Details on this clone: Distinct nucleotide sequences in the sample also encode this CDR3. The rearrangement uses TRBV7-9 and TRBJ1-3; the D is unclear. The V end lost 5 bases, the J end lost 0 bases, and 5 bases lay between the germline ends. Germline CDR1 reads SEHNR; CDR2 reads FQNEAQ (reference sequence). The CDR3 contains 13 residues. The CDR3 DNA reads TGTGCCAGCAGCCTGGGCTCTGGAAACACCATATATTTT. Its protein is CASSLGSGNTIYF.

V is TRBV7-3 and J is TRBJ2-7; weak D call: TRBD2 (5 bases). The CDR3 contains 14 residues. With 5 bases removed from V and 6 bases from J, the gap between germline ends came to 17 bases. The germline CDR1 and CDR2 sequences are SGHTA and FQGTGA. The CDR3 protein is CASSPTDGVGEQYF. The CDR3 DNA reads TGTGCCAGCAGCCCGACTGACGGGGTGGGCGAGCAGTACTTC.

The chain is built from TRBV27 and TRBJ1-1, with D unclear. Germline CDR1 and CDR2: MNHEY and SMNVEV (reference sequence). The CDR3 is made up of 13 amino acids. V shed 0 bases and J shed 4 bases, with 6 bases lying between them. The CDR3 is CASSLSVSTEAFF. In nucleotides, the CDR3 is TGTGCCAGCAGTTTATCGGTGAGCACTGAAGCTTTCTTT.

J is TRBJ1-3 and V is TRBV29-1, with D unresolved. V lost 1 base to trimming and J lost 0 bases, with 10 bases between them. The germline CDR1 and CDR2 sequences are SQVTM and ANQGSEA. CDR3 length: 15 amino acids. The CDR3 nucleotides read TGCAGCGTTGAAGTAGGGCAGATCTCTGGAAACACCATATATTTT. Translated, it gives CSVEVGQISGNTIYF.

CDR3 residues: CASSFMPVQSTNTGELFF. DNA for the CDR3: TGTGCCAGCAGCTTTATGCCGGTCCAGAGCACGAACACCGGGGAGCTGTTTTTT. This chain links TRBV7-6 with TRBJ2-2; D is uncertain. V was shortened by 3 bases and J by 0 bases, with 17 bases between the two germline ends. Looked up from germline, CDR1 is SGHVS and CDR2 is FNYEAQ. This CDR3 contains 18 residues. Together with reference TRBV7-6 and TRBJ2-2, the CDR3 gives the full variable domain: GAGVSQSPRYKVTKRGQDVALRCDPISGHVSLYWYRQALGQGPEFLTYFNYEAQQDKSGLPNDRFSAERPEGSISTLTIQRTEQRDSAMYRCASSFMPVQSTNTGELFFGEGSRLTVL.

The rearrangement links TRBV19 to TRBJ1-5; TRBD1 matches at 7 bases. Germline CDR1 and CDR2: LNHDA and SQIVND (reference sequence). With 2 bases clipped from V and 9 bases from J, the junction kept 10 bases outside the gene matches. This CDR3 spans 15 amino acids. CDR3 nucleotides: TGTGCCAGTAGTATACCTGACAGGAGGGGGCTGCCCCAGCATTTT. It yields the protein CASSIPDRRGLPQHF.

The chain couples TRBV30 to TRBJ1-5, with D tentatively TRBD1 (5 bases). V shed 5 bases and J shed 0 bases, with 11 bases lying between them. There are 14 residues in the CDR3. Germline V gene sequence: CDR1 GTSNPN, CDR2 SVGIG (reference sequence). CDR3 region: CAWGPDTSNQPQHF. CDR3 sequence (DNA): TGTGCCTGGGGACCGGACACTAGCAATCAGCCCCAGCATTTT. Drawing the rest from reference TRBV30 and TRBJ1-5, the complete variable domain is SQTIHQWPATLVQPVGSPLSLECTVEGTSNPNLYWYRQAAGRGLQLLFYSVGIGQISSEVPQNLSASRPQDRQFILSSKKLLLSDSGFYLCAWGPDTSNQPQHFGDGTRLSIL.

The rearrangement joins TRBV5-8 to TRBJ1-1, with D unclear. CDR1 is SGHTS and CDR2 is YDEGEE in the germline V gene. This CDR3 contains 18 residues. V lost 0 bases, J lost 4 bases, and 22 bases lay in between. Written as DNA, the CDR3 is TGTGCCAGCAGCTTGGTGTGGTCAGGATCGGGGATCGGCACTGAAGCTTTCTTT. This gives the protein CASSLVWSGSGIGTEAFF.

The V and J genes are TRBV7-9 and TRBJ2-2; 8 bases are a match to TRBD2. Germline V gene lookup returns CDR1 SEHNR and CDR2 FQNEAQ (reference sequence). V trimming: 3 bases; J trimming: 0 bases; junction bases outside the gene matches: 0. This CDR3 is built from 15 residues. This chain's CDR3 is CASSFGRANTGELFF. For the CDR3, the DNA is TGTGCCAGCAGCTTCGGGAGGGCGAACACCGGGGAGCTGTTTTTT.

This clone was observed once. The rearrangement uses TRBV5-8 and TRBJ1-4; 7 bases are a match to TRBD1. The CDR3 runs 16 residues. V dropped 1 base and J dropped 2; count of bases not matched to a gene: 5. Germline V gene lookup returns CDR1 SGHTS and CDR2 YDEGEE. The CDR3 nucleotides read TGTGCCAGCAGCTTGAACAGGGGACTTACTAATGAAAAACTGTTTTTT. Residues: CASSLNRGLTNEKLFF.

This CDR3 is CASSQSRLRTASYGYTF. Here the CDR3 DNA reads TGCGCCAGCAGTCAATCGCGGTTAAGGACAGCATCCTATGGCTACACCTTC. The chain links TRBV23-1 to TRBJ1-2; maybe TRBD1 (6 bases). TRBV23-1 is assigned to the ORF class and has an uncertain function. CDR3 length: 17 amino acids. Trimming removed 0 bases from V and 4 bases from J, with 18 bases in between.

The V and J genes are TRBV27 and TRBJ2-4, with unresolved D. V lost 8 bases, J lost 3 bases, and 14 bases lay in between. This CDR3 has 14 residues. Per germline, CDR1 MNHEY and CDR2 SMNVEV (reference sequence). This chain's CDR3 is CASSSRPGKNIQYF. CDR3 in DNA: TGTGCCAGCTCCTCGAGGCCAGGCAAAAACATTCAGTACTTC.

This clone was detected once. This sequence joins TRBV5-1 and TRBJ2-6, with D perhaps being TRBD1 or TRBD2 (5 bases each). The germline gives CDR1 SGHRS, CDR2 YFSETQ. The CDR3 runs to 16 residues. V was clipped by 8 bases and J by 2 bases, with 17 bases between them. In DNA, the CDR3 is TGCGCCAGTGAAACAGGTGGGGGAACTGGGGCCAACGTCCTGACTTTC. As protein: CASETGGGTGANVLTF.

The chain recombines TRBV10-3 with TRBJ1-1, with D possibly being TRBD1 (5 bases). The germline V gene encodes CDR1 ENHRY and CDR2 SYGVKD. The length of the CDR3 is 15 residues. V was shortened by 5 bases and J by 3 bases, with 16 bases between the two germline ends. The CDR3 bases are TGTGCCATCAGTTCCCCCGACCGGGACCACACTGAAGCTTTCTTT. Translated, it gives CAISSPDRDHTEAFF.

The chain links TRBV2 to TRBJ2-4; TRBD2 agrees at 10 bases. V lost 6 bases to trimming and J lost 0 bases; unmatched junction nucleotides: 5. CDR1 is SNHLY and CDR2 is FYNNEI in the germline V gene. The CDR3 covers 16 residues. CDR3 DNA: TGTGCCAGCAGGGTAAGGACTAGCGGAGCCAAAAACATTCAGTACTTC. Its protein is CASRVRTSGAKNIQYF.

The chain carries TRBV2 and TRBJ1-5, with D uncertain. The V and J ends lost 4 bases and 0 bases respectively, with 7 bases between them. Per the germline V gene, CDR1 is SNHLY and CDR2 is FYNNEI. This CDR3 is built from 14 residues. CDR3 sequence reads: CASSVPASNQPQHF. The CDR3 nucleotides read TGTGCCAGCAGTGTTCCGGCTAGCAATCAGCCCCAGCATTTT.

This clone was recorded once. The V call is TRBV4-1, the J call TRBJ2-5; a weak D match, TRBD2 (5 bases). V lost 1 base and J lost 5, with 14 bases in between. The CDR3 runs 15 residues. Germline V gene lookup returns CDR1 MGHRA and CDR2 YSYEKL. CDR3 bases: TGCGCCAGCAGCCAAGTCGGGGTTTTTGGTGAGACCCAGTACTTC. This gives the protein CASSQVGVFGETQYF.

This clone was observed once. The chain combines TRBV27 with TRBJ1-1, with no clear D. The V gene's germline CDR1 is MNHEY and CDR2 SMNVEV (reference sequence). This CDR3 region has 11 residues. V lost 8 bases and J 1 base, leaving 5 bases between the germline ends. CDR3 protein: CASWANTEAFF. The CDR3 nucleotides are TGTGCCAGCTGGGCGAACACTGAAGCTTTCTTT.

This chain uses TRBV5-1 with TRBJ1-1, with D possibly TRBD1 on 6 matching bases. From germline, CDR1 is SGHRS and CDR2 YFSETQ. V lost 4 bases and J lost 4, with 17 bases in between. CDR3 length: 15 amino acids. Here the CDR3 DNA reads TGCGCCAGCAGCCTAACGGACAGAAAGCCCACTGAAGCTTTCTTT. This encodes CASSLTDRKPTEAFF.

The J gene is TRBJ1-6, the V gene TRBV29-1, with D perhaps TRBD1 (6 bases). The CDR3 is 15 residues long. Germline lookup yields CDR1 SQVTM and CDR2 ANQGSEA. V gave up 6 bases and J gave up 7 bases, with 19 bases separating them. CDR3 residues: CSVQDSYENNSPLHF. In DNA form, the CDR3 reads TGCAGCGTCCAGGACAGCTATGAGAACAATTCACCCCTCCACTTT. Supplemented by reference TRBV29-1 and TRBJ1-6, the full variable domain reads SAVISQKPSRDICQRGTSLTIQCQVDSQVTMMFWYRQQPGQSLTLIATANQGSEATYESGFVIDKFPISRPNLTFSTLTVSNMSPEDSSIYLCSVQDSYENNSPLHFGNGTRLTVT.

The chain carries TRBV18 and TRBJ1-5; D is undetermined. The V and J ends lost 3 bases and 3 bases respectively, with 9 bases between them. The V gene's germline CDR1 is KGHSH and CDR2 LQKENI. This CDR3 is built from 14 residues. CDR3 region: CASSPGHNNQPQHF. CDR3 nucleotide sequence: TGTGCCAGCTCACCCGGGCATAACAATCAGCCCCAGCATTTT.

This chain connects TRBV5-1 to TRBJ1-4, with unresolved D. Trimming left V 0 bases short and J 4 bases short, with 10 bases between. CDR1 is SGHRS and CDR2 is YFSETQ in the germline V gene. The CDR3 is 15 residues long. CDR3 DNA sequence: TGCGCCAGCAGCTTGGAGCCAGGACTTAATGAAAAACTGTTTTTT. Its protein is CASSLEPGLNEKLFF.

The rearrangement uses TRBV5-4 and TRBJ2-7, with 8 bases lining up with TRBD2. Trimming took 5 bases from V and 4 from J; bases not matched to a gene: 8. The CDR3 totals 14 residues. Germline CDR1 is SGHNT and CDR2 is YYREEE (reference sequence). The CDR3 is CASSPSGSGYEQYF. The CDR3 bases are TGTGCCAGCAGTCCAAGCGGGAGTGGGTACGAGCAGTACTTC.

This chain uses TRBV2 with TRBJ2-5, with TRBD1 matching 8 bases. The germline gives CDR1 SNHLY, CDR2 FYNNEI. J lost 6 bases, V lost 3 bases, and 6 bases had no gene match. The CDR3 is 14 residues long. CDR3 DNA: TGTGCCAGCAGTGAGTTCGGGACAGGTAAGACCCAGTACTTC. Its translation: CASSEFGTGKTQYF.

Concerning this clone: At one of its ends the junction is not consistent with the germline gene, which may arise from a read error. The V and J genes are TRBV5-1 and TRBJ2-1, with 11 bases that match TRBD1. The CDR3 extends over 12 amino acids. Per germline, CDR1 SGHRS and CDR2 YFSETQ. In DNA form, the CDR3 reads TGCGCCAGCAGCGGCGAGGACAGGGGGCAGCTCTTC. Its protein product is CASSGEDRGQLF.

CDR3 nucleotides: TGTGCCAGCAGTCCACTTGGGGAGACCCAGTACTTC. This encodes CASSPLGETQYF. The chain carries TRBV28 and TRBJ2-5; the D is unclear. The CDR3 runs 12 residues. Trimming left V 5 bases short and J 5 bases short, with 9 bases between. Germline CDR1 and CDR2: MDHEN and SYDVKM.

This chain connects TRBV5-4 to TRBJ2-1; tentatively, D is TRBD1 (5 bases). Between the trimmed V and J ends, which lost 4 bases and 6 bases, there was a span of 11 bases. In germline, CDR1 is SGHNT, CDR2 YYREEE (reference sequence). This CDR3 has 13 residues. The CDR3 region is CASSHWTSNEQFF. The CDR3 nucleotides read TGTGCCAGCAGCCATTGGACAAGCAATGAGCAGTTCTTC. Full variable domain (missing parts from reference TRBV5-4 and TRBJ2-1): ETGVTQSPTHLIKTRGQQVTLRCSSQSGHNTVSWYQQALGQGPQFIFQYYREEENGRGNFPPRFSGLQFPNYSSELNVNALELDDSALYLCASSHWTSNEQFFGPGTRLTVL.

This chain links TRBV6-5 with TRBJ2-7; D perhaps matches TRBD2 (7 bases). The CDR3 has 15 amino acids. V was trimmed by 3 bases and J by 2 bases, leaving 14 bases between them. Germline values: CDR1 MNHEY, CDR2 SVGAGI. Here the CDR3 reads CASSYTSGGPYEQYF. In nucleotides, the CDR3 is TGTGCCAGCAGTTATACTTCGGGGGGCCCCTACGAGCAGTACTTC.

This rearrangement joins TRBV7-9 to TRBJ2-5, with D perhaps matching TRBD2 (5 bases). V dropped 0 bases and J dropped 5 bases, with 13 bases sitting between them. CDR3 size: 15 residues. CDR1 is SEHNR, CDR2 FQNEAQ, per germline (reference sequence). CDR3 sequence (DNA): TGTGCCAGCAGCTTAGCCGGGAACCTTAGGGAGACCCAGTACTTC. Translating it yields CASSLAGNLRETQYF. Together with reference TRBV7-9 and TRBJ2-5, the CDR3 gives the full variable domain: DTGVSQNPRHKITKRGQNVTFRCDPISEHNRLYWYRQTLGQGPEFLTYFQNEAQLEKSRLLSDRFSAERPKGSFSTLEIQRTEQGDSAMYLCASSLAGNLRETQYFGPGTRLLVL.